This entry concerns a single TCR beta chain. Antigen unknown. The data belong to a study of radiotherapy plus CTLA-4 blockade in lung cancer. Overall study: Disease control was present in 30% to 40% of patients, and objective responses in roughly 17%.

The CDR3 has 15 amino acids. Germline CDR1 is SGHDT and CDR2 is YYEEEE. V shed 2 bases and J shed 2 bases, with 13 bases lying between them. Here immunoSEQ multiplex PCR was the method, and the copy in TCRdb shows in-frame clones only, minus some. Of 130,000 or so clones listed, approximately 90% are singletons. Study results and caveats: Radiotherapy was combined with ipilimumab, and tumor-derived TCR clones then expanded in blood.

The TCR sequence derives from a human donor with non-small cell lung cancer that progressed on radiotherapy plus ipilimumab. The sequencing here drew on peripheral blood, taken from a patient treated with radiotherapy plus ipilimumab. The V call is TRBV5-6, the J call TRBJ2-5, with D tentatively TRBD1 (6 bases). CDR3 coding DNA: TGTGCCAGCAGCTTTGGGACAATTTGGCAAGAGACCCAGTACTTC. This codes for CASSFGTIWQETQYF.